In its sample, the clone carrying this T cell receptor beta chain was seen a few times. Peripheral blood came from all dose cohorts at three timepoints. V lost 2 bases to trimming and J lost 5 bases; unmatched junction nucleotides: 4. Germline CDR1 reads GTSNPN; CDR2 reads SVGIG (reference sequence). This CDR3 comprises 14 residues. Method: immunoSEQ multiplex PCR; TCRdb's copy keeps in-frame clones and lacks some. The sample yields 70,000 to 80,000 clones, around nine tenths seen once. The source of the sample is a study of OX40 agonist ivuxolimab in advanced cancers. The wider study: Participants averaged around 60 years of age (range about 23 to 79) and were 75% to 90% male.

This sequence joins TRBV30 and TRBJ1-4; 8 bases are a match to TRBD1. This clonotype was obtained from an adult with an advanced solid tumor such as melanoma, head and neck, liver or kidney cancer. Sequences were derived from CD4+ or CD8+ T cells sorted from blood, sampled in a trial of the OX40 agonist ivuxolimab. The CDR3 loop reads CAWSTGQANEKLFF. CDR3 DNA: TGTGCCTGGAGTACGGGACAGGCGAATGAAAAACTGTTTTTT.